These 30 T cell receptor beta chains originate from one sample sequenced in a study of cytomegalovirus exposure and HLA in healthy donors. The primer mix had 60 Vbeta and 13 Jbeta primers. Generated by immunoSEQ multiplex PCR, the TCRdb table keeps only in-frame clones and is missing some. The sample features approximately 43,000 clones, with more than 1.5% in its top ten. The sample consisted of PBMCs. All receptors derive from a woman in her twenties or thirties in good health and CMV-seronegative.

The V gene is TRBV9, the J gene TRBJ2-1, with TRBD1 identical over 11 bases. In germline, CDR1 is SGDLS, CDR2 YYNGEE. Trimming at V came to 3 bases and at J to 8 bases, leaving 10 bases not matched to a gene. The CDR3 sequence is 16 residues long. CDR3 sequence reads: CASSEGTGGAGYEQFF. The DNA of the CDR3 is TGTGCCAGCAGCGAGGGGACAGGGGGGGCAGGTTATGAGCAGTTCTTC.

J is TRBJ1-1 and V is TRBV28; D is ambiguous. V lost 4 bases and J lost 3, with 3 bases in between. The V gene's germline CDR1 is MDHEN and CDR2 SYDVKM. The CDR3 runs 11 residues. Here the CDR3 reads CASSSYTEAFF. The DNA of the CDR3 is TGTGCCAGCAGTTCATACACTGAAGCTTTCTTT.

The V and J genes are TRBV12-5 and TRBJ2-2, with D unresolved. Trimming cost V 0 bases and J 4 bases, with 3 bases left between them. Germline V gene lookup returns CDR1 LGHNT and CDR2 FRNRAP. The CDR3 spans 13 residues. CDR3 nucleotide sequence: TGTGCTAGTGGTTTGGTCATCACCGGGGAGCTGTTTTTT. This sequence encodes CASGLVITGELFF.

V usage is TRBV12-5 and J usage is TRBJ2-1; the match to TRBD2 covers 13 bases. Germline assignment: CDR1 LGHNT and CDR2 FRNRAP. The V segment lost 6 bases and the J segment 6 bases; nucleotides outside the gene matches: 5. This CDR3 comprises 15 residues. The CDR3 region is CASGGLAGVSNEQFF. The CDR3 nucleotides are TGTGCTAGTGGAGGACTAGCGGGAGTGAGCAATGAGCAGTTCTTC.

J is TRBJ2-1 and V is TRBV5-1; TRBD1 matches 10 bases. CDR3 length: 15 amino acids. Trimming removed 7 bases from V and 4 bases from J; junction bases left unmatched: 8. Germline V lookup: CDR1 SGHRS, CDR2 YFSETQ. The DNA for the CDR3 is TGCGCCAGCCATACCGGGACAGGGGAATACAATGAGCAGTTCTTC. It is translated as CASHTGTGEYNEQFF. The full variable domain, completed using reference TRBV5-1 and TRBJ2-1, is KAGVTQTPRYLIKTRGQQVTLSCSPISGHRSVSWYQQTPGQGLQFLFEYFSETQRNKGNFPGRFSGRQFSNSRSEMNVSTLELGDSALYLCASHTGTGEYNEQFFGPGTRLTVL.

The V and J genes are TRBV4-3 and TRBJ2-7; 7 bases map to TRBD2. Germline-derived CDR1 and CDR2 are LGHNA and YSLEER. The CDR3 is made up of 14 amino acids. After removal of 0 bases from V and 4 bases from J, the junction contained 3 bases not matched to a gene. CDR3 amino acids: CASSQEGGSYEQYF. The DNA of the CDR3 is TGCGCCAGCAGCCAAGAAGGCGGGAGTTACGAGCAGTACTTC.

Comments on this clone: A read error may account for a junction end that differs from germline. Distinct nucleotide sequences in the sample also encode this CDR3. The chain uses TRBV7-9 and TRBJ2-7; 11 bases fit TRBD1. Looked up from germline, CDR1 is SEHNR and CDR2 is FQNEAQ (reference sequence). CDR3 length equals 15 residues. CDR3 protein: CASSLGQGAAYEQYF. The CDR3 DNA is TGTGCCAGCAGTTTAGGACAGGGGGCCGCCTACGAGCAGTACTTC.

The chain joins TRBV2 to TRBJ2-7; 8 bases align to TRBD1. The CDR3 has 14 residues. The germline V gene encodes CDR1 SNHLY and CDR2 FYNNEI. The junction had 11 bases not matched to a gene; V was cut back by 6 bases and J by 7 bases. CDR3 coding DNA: TGTGCCAGCAGATCGGACAGGGCCCAGGGAGAGCAGTACTTC. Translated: CASRSDRAQGEQYF.

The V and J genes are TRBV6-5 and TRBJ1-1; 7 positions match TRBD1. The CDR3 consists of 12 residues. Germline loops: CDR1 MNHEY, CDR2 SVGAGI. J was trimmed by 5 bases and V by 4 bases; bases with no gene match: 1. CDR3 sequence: CASSSQGTEAFF. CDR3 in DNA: TGTGCCAGCAGTTCACAGGGGACTGAAGCTTTCTTT.

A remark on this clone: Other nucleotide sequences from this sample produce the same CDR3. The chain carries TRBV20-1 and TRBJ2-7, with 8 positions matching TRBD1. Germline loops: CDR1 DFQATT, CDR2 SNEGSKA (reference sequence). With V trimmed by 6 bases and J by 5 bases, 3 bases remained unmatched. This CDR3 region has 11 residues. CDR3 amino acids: CSASGGNEQYF. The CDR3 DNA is TGCAGTGCATCAGGGGGCAACGAGCAGTACTTC.

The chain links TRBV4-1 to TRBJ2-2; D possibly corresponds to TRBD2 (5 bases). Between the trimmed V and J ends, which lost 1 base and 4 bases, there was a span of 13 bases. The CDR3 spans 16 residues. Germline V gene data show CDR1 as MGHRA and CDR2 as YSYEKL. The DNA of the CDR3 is TGCGCCAGCAGCCAAGTCCCTAGGAGGAGCACCGGGGAGCTGTTTTTT. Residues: CASSQVPRRSTGELFF.

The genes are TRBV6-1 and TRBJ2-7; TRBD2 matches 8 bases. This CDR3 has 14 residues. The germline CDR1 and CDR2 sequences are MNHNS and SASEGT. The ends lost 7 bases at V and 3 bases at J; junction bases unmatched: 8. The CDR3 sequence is CASKVEREFYEQYF. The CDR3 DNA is TGTGCCAGCAAGGTCGAGCGGGAGTTCTACGAGCAGTACTTC.

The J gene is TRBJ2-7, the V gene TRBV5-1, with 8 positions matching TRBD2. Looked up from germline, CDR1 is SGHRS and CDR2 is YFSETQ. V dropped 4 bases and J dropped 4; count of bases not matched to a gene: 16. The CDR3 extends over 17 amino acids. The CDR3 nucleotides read TGCGCCAGCAGCGTGTGGATTGGGGAAGCGGGAGAGTACGAGCAGTACTTC. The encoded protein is CASSVWIGEAGEYEQYF.

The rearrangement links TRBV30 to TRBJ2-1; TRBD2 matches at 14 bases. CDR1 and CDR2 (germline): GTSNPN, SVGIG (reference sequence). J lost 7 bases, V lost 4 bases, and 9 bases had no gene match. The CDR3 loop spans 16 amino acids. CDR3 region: CAWTTGLAGDQNEQFF. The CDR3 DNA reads TGTGCCTGGACCACGGGACTAGCGGGAGATCAGAATGAGCAGTTCTTC.

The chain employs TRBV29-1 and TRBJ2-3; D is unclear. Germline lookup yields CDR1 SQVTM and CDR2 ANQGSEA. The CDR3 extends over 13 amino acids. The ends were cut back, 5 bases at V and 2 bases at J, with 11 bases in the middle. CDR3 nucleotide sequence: TGCAGCGTTCTAGAAGAACTCACAGATACGCAGTATTTT. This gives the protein CSVLEELTDTQYF.

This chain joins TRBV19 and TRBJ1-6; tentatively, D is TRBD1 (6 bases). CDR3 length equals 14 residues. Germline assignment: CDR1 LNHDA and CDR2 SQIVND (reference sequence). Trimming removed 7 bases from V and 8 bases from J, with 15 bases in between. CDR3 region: CASTYRVRDSPLHF. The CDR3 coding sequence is TGTGCCAGTACCTACAGGGTACGGGATTCACCCCTCCACTTT.

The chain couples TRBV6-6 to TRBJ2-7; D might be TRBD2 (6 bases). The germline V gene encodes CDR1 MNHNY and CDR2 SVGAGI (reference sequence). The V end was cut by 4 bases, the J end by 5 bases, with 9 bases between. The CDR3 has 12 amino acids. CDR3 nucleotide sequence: TGTGCCAGCAGTTCGCGGGGCCACGAGCAGTACTTC. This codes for CASSSRGHEQYF.

For the CDR3, the DNA is TGCGCCAGCGGCCGGGGGCCGACCTCCTACGAGCAGTACTTC. It encodes CASGRGPTSYEQYF. The chain uses TRBV4-1 and TRBJ2-7, with D tentatively TRBD1 or TRBD2 (6 bases each). The CDR3 extends over 14 amino acids. The germline V and J ends were trimmed by 8 bases and 0 bases, with 14 bases remaining between them. Germline V gene lookup returns CDR1 MGHRA and CDR2 YSYEKL.

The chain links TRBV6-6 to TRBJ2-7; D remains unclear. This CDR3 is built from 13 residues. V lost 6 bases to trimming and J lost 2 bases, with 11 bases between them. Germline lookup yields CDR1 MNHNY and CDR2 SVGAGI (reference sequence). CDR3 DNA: TGTGCCAGCAGATTGACTGATACCTACGAGCAGTACTTC. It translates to CASRLTDTYEQYF.

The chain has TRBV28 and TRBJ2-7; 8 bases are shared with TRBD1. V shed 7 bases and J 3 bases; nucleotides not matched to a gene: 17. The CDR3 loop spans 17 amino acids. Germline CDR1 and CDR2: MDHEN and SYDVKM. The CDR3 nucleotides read TGTGCCAGCAATTGGGCAGGGGGCGATGCCCGTCACTACGAGCAGTACTTC. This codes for CASNWAGGDARHYEQYF.

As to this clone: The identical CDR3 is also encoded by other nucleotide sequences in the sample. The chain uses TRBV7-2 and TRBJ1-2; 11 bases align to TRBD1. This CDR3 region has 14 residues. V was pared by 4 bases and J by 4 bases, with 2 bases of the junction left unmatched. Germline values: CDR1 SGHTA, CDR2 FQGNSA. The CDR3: CASSSGQGAYGYTF. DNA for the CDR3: TGTGCCAGCAGCTCAGGACAGGGGGCCTATGGCTACACCTTC.

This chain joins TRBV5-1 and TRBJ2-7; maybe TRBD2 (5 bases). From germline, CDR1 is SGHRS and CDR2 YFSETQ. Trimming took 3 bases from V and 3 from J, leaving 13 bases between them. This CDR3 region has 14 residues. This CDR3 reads CASSSSGVYYEQYF. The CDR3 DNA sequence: TGCGCCAGCAGCTCCAGCGGTGTTTACTACGAGCAGTACTTC.

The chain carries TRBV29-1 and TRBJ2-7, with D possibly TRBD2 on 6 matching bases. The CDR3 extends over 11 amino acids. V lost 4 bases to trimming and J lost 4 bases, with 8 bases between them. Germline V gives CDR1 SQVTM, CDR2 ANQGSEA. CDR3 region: CSVGRAYEQYF. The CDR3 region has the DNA TGCAGCGTTGGGAGGGCGTACGAGCAGTACTTC.

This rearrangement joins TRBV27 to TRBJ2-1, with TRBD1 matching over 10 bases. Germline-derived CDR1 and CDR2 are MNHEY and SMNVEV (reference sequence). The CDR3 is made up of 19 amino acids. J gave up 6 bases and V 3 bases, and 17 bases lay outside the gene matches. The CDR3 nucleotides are TGTGCCAGCAGTTTCAGAACCACCGCCCTGGGGACAGGGGCCAATGAGCAGTTCTTC. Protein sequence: CASSFRTTALGTGANEQFF.

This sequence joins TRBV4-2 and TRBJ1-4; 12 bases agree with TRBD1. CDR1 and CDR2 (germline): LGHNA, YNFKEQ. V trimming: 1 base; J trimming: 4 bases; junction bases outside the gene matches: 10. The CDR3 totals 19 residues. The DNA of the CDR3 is TGTGCCAGCAGCCAAGCTAAGGGACAGGGGGCCTTGGGTAATGAAAAACTGTTTTTT. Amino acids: CASSQAKGQGALGNEKLFF.

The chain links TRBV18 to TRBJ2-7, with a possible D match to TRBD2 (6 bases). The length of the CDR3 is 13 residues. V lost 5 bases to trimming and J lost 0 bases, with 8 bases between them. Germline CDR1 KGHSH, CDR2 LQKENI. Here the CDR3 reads CASSTTSSYEQYF. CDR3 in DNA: TGTGCCAGCTCAACGACTAGCTCCTACGAGCAGTACTTC.

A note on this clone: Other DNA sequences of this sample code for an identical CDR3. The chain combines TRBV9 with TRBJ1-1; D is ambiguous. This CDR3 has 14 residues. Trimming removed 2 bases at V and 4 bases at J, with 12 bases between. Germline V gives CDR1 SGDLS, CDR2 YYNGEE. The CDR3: CASSVSPESTEAFF. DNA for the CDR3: TGTGCCAGCAGCGTTTCACCGGAGTCCACTGAAGCTTTCTTT.

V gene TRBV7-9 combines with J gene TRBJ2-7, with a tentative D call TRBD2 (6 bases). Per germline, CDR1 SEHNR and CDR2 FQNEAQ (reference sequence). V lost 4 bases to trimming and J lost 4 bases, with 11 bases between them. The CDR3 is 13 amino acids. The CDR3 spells CASSYRGGYEQYF. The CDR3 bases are TGTGCCAGCAGCTACAGAGGAGGGTACGAGCAGTACTTC.

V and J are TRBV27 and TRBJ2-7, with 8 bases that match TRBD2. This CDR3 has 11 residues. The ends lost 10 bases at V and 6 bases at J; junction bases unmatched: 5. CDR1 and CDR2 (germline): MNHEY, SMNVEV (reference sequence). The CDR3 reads CATGGEGEQYF. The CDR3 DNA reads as TGTGCCACGGGGGGGGAGGGCGAGCAGTACTTC.

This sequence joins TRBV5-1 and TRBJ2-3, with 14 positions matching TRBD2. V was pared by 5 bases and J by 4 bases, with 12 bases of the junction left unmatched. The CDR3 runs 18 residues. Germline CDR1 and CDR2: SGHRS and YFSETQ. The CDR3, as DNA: TGCGCCAGCAGAACCGGGACAGGGACTAGCGGGAGAGCAGATACGCAGTATTTT. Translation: CASRTGTGTSGRADTQYF.